A single sample is the source of the 23 T cell receptor beta chains below, sequenced in a study of response to subunit inactivated influenza vaccine. In TCRdb, the RT-PCR reads were re-called with MiXCR into one record per CDR3 protein. This sample has around 320,000 distinct CDR3 sequences, with around 20% found just once. Specimen: PBMCs from blood, collected approximately 20 months after vaccination. The receptors come from a man aged 50 to 69 who received an inactivated influenza vaccine.

The chain couples TRBV6-6 to TRBJ2-7; TRBD1 matches at 8 bases. The CDR3 covers 12 residues. The V gene end was trimmed by 5 bases and the J gene end by 9 bases; junction bases not matched to a gene: 6. In germline, CDR1 is MNHNY, CDR2 SVGAGI (reference sequence). The CDR3 here is CASSQGARGQYF. The CDR3 DNA is TGTGCCAGCAGTCAGGGGGCCAGGGGGCAGTACTTC.

The table lists this clonotype with a few counts. This chain connects TRBV6-5 to TRBJ1-1, with D possibly matching TRBD1 (6 bases). V lost 2 bases and J lost 4, with 14 bases in between. Per germline, CDR1 MNHEY and CDR2 SVGAGI. The CDR3 has 15 residues. The CDR3 is CASSYVGARGTEAFF. The DNA of the CDR3 is TGTGCCAGCAGTTACGTGGGGGCGCGGGGCACTGAAGCTTTCTTT.

V and J are TRBV6-2 or TRBV6-3 and TRBJ2-3; a possible D gene is TRBD2 (6 bases). CDR3 length: 15 amino acids. Per germline, CDR1 MNHEY and CDR2 SVGEGT. Between the trimmed V and J ends, which lost 2 bases and 0 bases, there was a span of 9 bases. The CDR3 DNA reads TGTGCCAGCAGTTACGGCGGGACGAGCACAGATACGCAGTATTTT. Amino acids: CASSYGGTSTDTQYF.

This clonotype came up a few times. The rearrangement joins TRBV2 to TRBJ2-1; 7 bases agree with TRBD1. Unmatched junction bases numbered 4, after V lost 7 bases and J lost 4 bases. This CDR3 comprises 13 residues. Germline CDR1 SNHLY, CDR2 FYNNEI. CDR3: CASIGQEYNEQFF. CDR3 nucleotide sequence: TGTGCCAGCATCGGACAGGAATACAATGAGCAGTTCTTC. The full variable domain, rest sourced from reference TRBV2 and TRBJ2-1, is EPEVTQTPSHQVTQMGQEVILRCVPISNHLYFYWYRQILGQKVEFLVSFYNNEISEKSEIFDDQFSVERPDGSNFTLKIRSTKLEDSAMYFCASIGQEYNEQFFGPGTRLTVL.

This clonotype showed up many times. The chain employs TRBV29-1 and TRBJ1-5, with 11 nucleotides matching TRBD1. The junction had 7 bases not matched to a gene; V was cut back by 8 bases and J by 7 bases. This CDR3 is built from 13 residues. Per the germline V gene, CDR1 is SQVTM and CDR2 is ANQGSEA. DNA for the CDR3: TGCAGCCCGAGGACAGGGGGCTTGCAGCCCCAGCATTTT. It encodes CSPRTGGLQPQHF. Supplemented by reference TRBV29-1 and TRBJ1-5, the full variable domain reads SAVISQKPSRDICQRGTSLTIQCQVDSQVTMMFWYRQQPGQSLTLIATANQGSEATYESGFVIDKFPISRPNLTFSTLTVSNMSPEDSSIYLCSPRTGGLQPQHFGDGTRLSIL.

The chain carries TRBV2 and TRBJ2-5, with D possibly matching TRBD2 (5 bases). V was pared by 5 bases and J by 2 bases, with 6 bases between. Germline lookup yields CDR1 SNHLY and CDR2 FYNNEI. The CDR3 spans 12 residues. CDR3 region: CASSTSQETQYF. The CDR3 nucleotides are TGTGCCAGCAGTACTAGTCAAGAGACCCAGTACTTC.

This clonotype was seen more than once but under ten times. V gene TRBV6-5 combines with J gene TRBJ1-6; tentative D call: TRBD1 (5 bases). CDR1 MNHEY and CDR2 SVGAGI come from the germline V gene. V was clipped by 5 bases and J by 8 bases, with 10 bases between them. The CDR3 runs to 13 residues. This CDR3 reads CASSRLGDSPLHF. Written as DNA, the CDR3 is TGTGCCAGCAGTAGGTTGGGGGATTCACCCCTCCACTTT.

This clonotype was observed a handful of times. The J gene is TRBJ2-7, the V gene TRBV27; D is unresolved. Germline V CDR1 and CDR2: MNHEY, SMNVEV (reference sequence). This CDR3 comprises 15 residues. The V end was cut by 3 bases, the J end by 1 base, with 13 bases between. The CDR3 nucleotides are TGTGCCAGCAGTTTTCTCCCGGACGGATCCTACGAGCAGTACTTC. Residues: CASSFLPDGSYEQYF.

This clonotype has ten or more counts. This rearrangement joins TRBV6-1 to TRBJ1-5, with D uncertain. Germline CDR1 reads MNHNS; CDR2 reads SASEGT. The V and J ends lost 9 bases and 2 bases respectively, with 17 bases between them. The CDR3 has 15 residues. The CDR3 reads CASSRGLEGNQPQHF. In DNA, the CDR3 is TGTGCCAGTAGTCGGGGTCTGGAAGGCAATCAGCCCCAGCATTTT.

The J gene is TRBJ2-1, the V gene TRBV20-1; the D gene is possibly TRBD2 (6 bases). This CDR3 comprises 13 residues. Between the trimmed V and J ends, which lost 3 bases and 5 bases, there was a span of 11 bases. Germline values: CDR1 DFQATT, CDR2 SNEGSKA (reference sequence). The CDR3 DNA is TGCAGTGCTAGCGGCGGGACCCACAATGAGCAGTTCTTC. Translated: CSASGGTHNEQFF.

The chain employs TRBV4-3 and TRBJ2-5, with 11 bases aligning to TRBD2. V lost 5 bases, J lost 2 bases, and 7 bases stayed unmatched. CDR1 and CDR2 (germline): LGHNA, YSLEER. This CDR3 spans 16 amino acids. For the CDR3, the DNA is TGCGCCAGCAGCAATAGCGGGGGGGAGTTTCAAGAGACCCAGTACTTC. Translation: CASSNSGGEFQETQYF.

This clonotype was detected a few times. The chain links TRBV12-3 or TRBV12-4 to TRBJ2-7; D is possibly TRBD1 (5 bases). The CDR3 has 13 residues. Trimming took off 2 bases at V and 6 bases at J, with 11 bases between the two ends. The CDR3: CASSLFGAGEQYF. The DNA for the CDR3 is TGTGCCAGCAGTTTATTTGGGGCAGGCGAGCAGTACTTC.

This clonotype was seen many times. The chain links TRBV7-6 to TRBJ2-7; 9 bases map to TRBD1. J was trimmed by 7 bases and V by 5 bases; bases with no gene match: 18. The V gene's germline CDR1 is SGHVS and CDR2 FNYEAQ. There are 17 residues in the CDR3. This CDR3 reads CASSRDLGTGSTWEQYF. DNA of the CDR3: TGTGCCAGCAGCCGAGATCTGGGGACAGGGTCCACCTGGGAGCAGTACTTC.

This clonotype was picked up a small number of times. The V gene is TRBV20-1, the J gene TRBJ2-1; 10 bases fit TRBD2. Germline-derived CDR1 and CDR2 are DFQATT and SNEGSKA (reference sequence). This CDR3 is 15 amino acids long. V gave up 3 bases and J gave up 2 bases; unmatched junction bases: 4. CDR3 region: CSARTSGRTYNEQFF. DNA for the CDR3: TGCAGTGCTAGGACTAGCGGGCGAACCTACAATGAGCAGTTCTTC.

A few counts support this clonotype. The genes are TRBV19 and TRBJ2-2; tentatively, D is TRBD1 (6 bases). Germline V CDR1 and CDR2: LNHDA, SQIVND (reference sequence). The CDR3 length is 14 residues. The germline V and J ends were trimmed by 7 bases and 0 bases, with 9 bases remaining between them. CDR3 in amino acids: CASTGQPNTGELFF. CDR3 bases: TGTGCCAGTACTGGACAGCCGAACACCGGGGAGCTGTTTTTT.

This clonotype was detected a few times. The DNA of the CDR3 is TGTGCCAGCAGTTCAGGGGCCCGGAGCTCCTACGAGCAGTACTTC. This translates into CASSSGARSSYEQYF. The chain joins TRBV12-3 or TRBV12-4 to TRBJ2-7, with a possible D match to TRBD1 (6 bases). Trimming removed 4 bases from V and 0 bases from J, with 13 bases in between. This CDR3 is 15 amino acids long.

This clonotype was picked up many times. The chain links TRBV11-1 to TRBJ2-1, with 10 bases identical to TRBD2. Germline values: CDR1 SGHAT, CDR2 FQDESV (reference sequence). This CDR3 is 18 amino acids long. The V and J ends lost 1 base and 0 bases, in that order; junction bases with no gene match: 6. CDR3 protein: CASSLDSLAGSSYNEQFF. The CDR3 DNA follows: TGTGCCAGCAGCTTAGATTCACTAGCGGGGAGCTCCTACAATGAGCAGTTCTTC.

The chain links TRBV7-6 to TRBJ2-3; TRBD2 aligns across 13 bases. The CDR3 spans 20 residues. CDR1 is SGHVS, CDR2 FNYEAQ, per germline. V was clipped by 5 bases and J by 0 bases; unmatched bases: 14. CDR3 bases: TGTGCCAGCAGCCTACCTCCGGGACTAGCGGGGATCCCTAGCACAGATACGCAGTATTTT. Amino acids: CASSLPPGLAGIPSTDTQYF.

In this sample, this clonotype turned up a few times. This chain links TRBV7-9 with TRBJ1-4; 9 nucleotides match TRBD1. The CDR3 totals 15 residues. The trim removed 5 bases at V and 8 bases at J, leaving 9 bases unmatched. The germline CDR1 and CDR2 sequences are SEHNR and FQNEAQ (reference sequence). This CDR3 is CASSLPTGGEEKLFF. CDR3 bases: TGTGCCAGCAGCCTCCCGACAGGGGGTGAAGAAAAACTGTTTTTT.

This sequence joins TRBV29-1 and TRBJ2-1; no reliable D call. The CDR3 contains 9 residues. V lost 3 bases and J lost 9, with 3 bases in between. Germline loops: CDR1 SQVTM, CDR2 ANQGSEA. DNA for the CDR3: TGCAGCGTTGATGGTGAGCAGTTCTTC. Its translation: CSVDGEQFF.

The genes are TRBV7-9 and TRBJ2-4; a possible D gene is TRBD2 (5 bases). Germline values: CDR1 SEHNR, CDR2 FQNEAQ (reference sequence). The V and J ends lost 4 bases and 0 bases respectively, with 16 bases between them. There are 17 residues in the CDR3. This CDR3 reads CASSSLPFSEAKNIQYF. CDR3 DNA: TGTGCCAGCAGCTCCCTCCCGTTTAGCGAAGCCAAAAACATTCAGTACTTC.

This clonotype has more than one count but fewer than ten. The rearrangement links TRBV10-3 to TRBJ1-6; D unresolved. The V gene's germline CDR1 is ENHRY and CDR2 SYGVKD. The germline V and J ends were trimmed by 4 bases and 9 bases, with 13 bases remaining between them. CDR3 length: 14 amino acids. CDR3 protein: CAISGDSGSSPLHF. Written as DNA, the CDR3 is TGTGCCATCAGTGGTGATTCGGGTAGTTCACCCCTCCACTTT.

For the CDR3, the DNA is TGTGCCAGCAGCTTAGGGGACAGGGGGCTTCGCGAGCAGTACTTC. It codes for CASSLGDRGLREQYF. The V gene is TRBV7-9, the J gene TRBJ2-7, with 12 positions matching TRBD1. There are 15 residues in the CDR3. After removal of 1 base from V and 6 bases from J, the junction contained 4 bases not matched to a gene. The germline V gene encodes CDR1 SEHNR and CDR2 FQNEAQ (reference sequence). Full variable domain (outside the CDR3, taken from reference TRBV7-9 and TRBJ2-7): DTGVSQNPRHKITKRGQNVTFRCDPISEHNRLYWYRQTLGQGPEFLTYFQNEAQLEKSRLLSDRFSAERPKGSFSTLEIQRTEQGDSAMYLCASSLGDRGLREQYFGPGTRLTVT.